The entry that follows covers one TCR beta chain sequence. This entry is derived from a study of blood T cell repertoires in COVID-19. The J segment lost 7 bases and the V segment lost 10 bases, leaving 16 bases of the junction unmatched. The CDR3 is 15 amino acids. In germline, CDR1 is MDHEN, CDR2 SYDVKM. In the authors' workflow: Reference gene primer amplification gave estimated nucleated cell counts. The data were produced by immunoSEQ multiplex PCR, yet TCRdb's version contains in-frame clones alone and is incomplete. The V and J calls and clone size are taken from that table; D and trimming were inferred from the DNA. The data show some 200,000 clones, just under 90% seen once.

The sequenced material came from peripheral blood. The chain carries TRBV28 and TRBJ2-7; the match to TRBD1 covers 10 bases. This receptor was obtained from a woman between 70 and 85 years old with COVID-19, enrolled during active disease. The CDR3 DNA reads TGTGCCACCCGGGGACAGGGGATTTTAAGGGGGGAGCAGTACTTC. It codes for CATRGQGILRGEQYF.